The 2 T cell receptor beta chains reported below all come from one sample, sequenced in a study of T cells after yellow fever vaccination. One entry per CDR3 protein results from TCRdb running MiXCR on the 5' RACE reads. The table records more than 55,000 distinct CDR3 sequences, 6.5% to 9% of them present only once. The sample was CD8+ T cells sorted from PBMCs, taken 15 days after the yellow fever booster vaccination. These receptors came from a man aged 25 to 40 who received the YFV17D yellow fever vaccine.

There are many counts of this clonotype. The chain carries TRBV4-3 and TRBJ2-7; TRBD1 aligns across 7 bases. V dropped 0 bases and J dropped 5; count of bases not matched to a gene: 10. The CDR3 length is 16 residues. Germline V gene lookup returns CDR1 LGHNA and CDR2 YSLEER. The CDR3 sequence: CASSQDGTDLRDEQYF. The DNA of the CDR3 is TGCGCCAGCAGCCAAGACGGGACAGATCTTCGGGACGAGCAGTACTTC.

As to this clonotype: A much larger clone lies a single base off, so this may be a read error. V is TRBV14 and J is TRBJ2-1; perhaps TRBD2 as D (6 bases). Germline V CDR1 and CDR2: SGHDN, FVKESK. There are 17 residues in the CDR3. The CDR3 reads CATSRPTGRESYNEQFF. Written as DNA, the CDR3 is TGTGCCACCAGCCGGCCCACTGGACGGGAGTCTTACAATGAGCAGTTCTTC. Complete variable domain (other parts from reference TRBV14 and TRBJ2-1): EAGVTQFPSHSVIEKGQTVTLRCDPISGHDNLYWYRRVMGKEIKFLLHFVKESKQDESGMPNNRFLAERTGGTYSTLKVQPAELEDSGVYFCATSRPTGRESYNEQFFGPGTRLTVL.